The 14 T cell receptor beta chains in this list originate from one sample, sequenced in a study of immune evolution from preneoplasia to lung adenocarcinoma listed by TCRdb under 2021. The protocol used for the library was the immunoSEQ multiplex PCR assay. TCRdb obtained this table from immuneACCESS and retained in-frame rearrangements with V and J assigned. These tables miss some clones; where compared with another copy, unresolved V genes account for less than half of the shortfall, and the remainder is unexplained. The sample contains about 16,000 clones, 70% to 90% of them found a single time. The ten most abundant clones make up approximately 2.8% of the sample. Sequences were obtained from FFPE invasive lung adenocarcinoma tissue. The cell subset or site label on this specimen signifies: frankly invasive lung adenocarcinoma (ADC). The receptor set was obtained from a person aged 65-85 years with invasive lung adenocarcinoma.

The rearrangement uses TRBV4-1 and TRBJ1-4; D gene unclear. The ends were cut back, 4 bases at V and 0 bases at J, with 9 bases in the middle. This CDR3 contains 15 residues. The germline V gene has CDR1 MGHRA and CDR2 YSYEKL. CDR3 DNA: TGCGCCAGCAGCCTGAGGTCCGCAACTAATGAAAAACTGTTTTTT. Translation: CASSLRSATNEKLFF.

The V and J genes are TRBV7-4 and TRBJ2-3, with 7 positions matching TRBD1. This CDR3 has 15 amino acids. Germline loops: CDR1 SGHVT, CDR2 SQSDAQ. V shed 1 base, J shed 8 bases, and the junction held 9 bases outside the gene matches. CDR3 loop: CASSLVLEGAPTQYF. In nucleotides, the CDR3 is TGTGCCAGCAGCTTAGTCCTAGAGGGGGCCCCTACGCAGTATTTT.

The chain joins TRBV7-8 to TRBJ2-7; TRBD1 aligns across 9 bases. Germline CDR1 and CDR2: SGHVS and FQNEAQ. The CDR3 sequence is 15 residues long. The trim removed 5 bases at V and 4 bases at J, leaving 9 bases unmatched. In DNA form, the CDR3 reads TGTGCCAGCAGCCACGGGGGGACAGGGTTTTACGAGCAGTACTTC. This codes for CASSHGGTGFYEQYF.

The V gene is TRBV5-1, the J gene TRBJ2-7; 9 bases are a match to TRBD1. Germline CDR1 and CDR2: SGHRS and YFSETQ. J was trimmed by 0 bases and V by 0 bases; bases with no gene match: 13. CDR3 length equals 19 residues. The CDR3 region is CASSLAGSGQGLGSYEQYF. The CDR3 DNA reads as TGCGCCAGCAGCTTGGCCGGGTCGGGACAGGGCCTTGGCTCCTACGAGCAGTACTTC.

The J gene is TRBJ2-2, the V gene TRBV4-2, with D unresolved. Germline V gene sequence: CDR1 LGHNA, CDR2 YNFKEQ. With 0 bases removed from V and 5 bases from J, the gap between germline ends came to 10 bases. This CDR3 contains 15 residues. The CDR3: CASSQEELSTGELFF. For the CDR3, the DNA is TGTGCCAGCAGCCAAGAAGAACTCTCAACCGGGGAGCTGTTTTTT.

J is TRBJ2-1 and V is TRBV28; 11 bases are shared with TRBD1. The V and J ends lost 2 bases and 5 bases, in that order; junction bases with no gene match: 2. The CDR3 runs 15 residues. Germline assignment: CDR1 MDHEN and CDR2 SYDVKM. The CDR3 sequence: CASSLVGQGDNEQFF. Written as DNA, the CDR3 is TGTGCCAGCAGTTTAGTGGGACAGGGGGACAATGAGCAGTTCTTC.

V and J are TRBV19 and TRBJ1-2; D is unresolved. V lost 2 bases and J lost 4, with 14 bases in between. CDR1 LNHDA and CDR2 SQIVND come from the germline V gene (reference sequence). This CDR3 region has 15 residues. The chain's CDR3 is CASSITAGQTYGYTF. The CDR3 nucleotides are TGTGCCAGTAGTATAACCGCCGGGCAGACCTATGGCTACACCTTC.

In this sample, this clone turned up once. V usage is TRBV10-3 and J usage is TRBJ2-7; unclear D gene. CDR1 and CDR2 (germline): ENHRY, SYGVKD. The V gene lost 4 bases and the J gene lost 4 bases, with 11 bases spanning the gap. There are 13 residues in the CDR3. The CDR3, as DNA: TGTGCCATCAGTGGTGGCAGCCAATACGAGCAGTACTTC. Amino acid sequence: CAISGGSQYEQYF.

The CDR3 DNA reads as TGTGCCAGCAGCTACCTGTCACTTTTGGATGAAAAACTGTTTTTT. Protein product: CASSYLSLLDEKLFF. The rearrangement links TRBV7-9 to TRBJ1-4, with D uncertain. The V and J ends lost 4 bases and 6 bases respectively, with 15 bases between them. Germline CDR1 reads SEHNR; CDR2 reads FQNEAQ (reference sequence). The CDR3 contains 15 residues.

The chain joins TRBV4-2 to TRBJ2-2; no clear D. This CDR3 is 11 amino acids long. The germline gives CDR1 LGHNA, CDR2 YNFKEQ. Trimming took 3 bases from V and 6 from J, leaving 2 bases between them. The CDR3 reads CASSHPGELFF. CDR3 nucleotides: TGTGCCAGCAGCCATCCCGGGGAGCTGTTTTTT.

The V call is TRBV7-3, the J call TRBJ2-2; 7 positions agree with TRBD1. V was pared by 6 bases and J by 6 bases, with 7 bases of the junction left unmatched. Per the germline V gene, CDR1 is SGHTA and CDR2 is FQGTGA. This CDR3 comprises 14 residues. CDR3 in DNA: TGTGCCAGCAGTCACGGACAGGTACCCGGGGAGCTGTTTTTT. Its translation is CASSHGQVPGELFF.

V and J are TRBV2 and TRBJ2-7; no reliable D call. The germline V and J ends were trimmed by 2 bases and 3 bases, with 8 bases remaining between them. CDR1 and CDR2 from the germline V gene are SNHLY and FYNNEI. CDR3 length: 13 residues. The CDR3 sequence is CASSESGFYEQYF. DNA for the CDR3: TGTGCCAGCAGTGAATCAGGATTCTACGAGCAGTACTTC.

The V and J genes are TRBV2 and TRBJ1-5; no reliable D call. The V end was cut by 3 bases, the J end by 7 bases, with 13 bases between. Germline assignment: CDR1 SNHLY and CDR2 FYNNEI. This CDR3 has 14 residues. The CDR3 protein is CASSEAASGQPQHF. CDR3 bases: TGTGCCAGCAGTGAGGCGGCTTCGGGACAGCCCCAGCATTTT.

Here the CDR3 reads CASSTGQGYEKLFF. CDR3 DNA: TGTGCCAGCAGTACGGGACAGGGCTATGAAAAACTGTTTTTT. The rearrangement links TRBV6-5 to TRBJ1-4; TRBD1 aligns across 9 bases. In germline, CDR1 is MNHEY, CDR2 SVGAGI. CDR3 length: 14 amino acids. The V segment lost 5 bases and the J segment 6 bases; nucleotides outside the gene matches: 4.